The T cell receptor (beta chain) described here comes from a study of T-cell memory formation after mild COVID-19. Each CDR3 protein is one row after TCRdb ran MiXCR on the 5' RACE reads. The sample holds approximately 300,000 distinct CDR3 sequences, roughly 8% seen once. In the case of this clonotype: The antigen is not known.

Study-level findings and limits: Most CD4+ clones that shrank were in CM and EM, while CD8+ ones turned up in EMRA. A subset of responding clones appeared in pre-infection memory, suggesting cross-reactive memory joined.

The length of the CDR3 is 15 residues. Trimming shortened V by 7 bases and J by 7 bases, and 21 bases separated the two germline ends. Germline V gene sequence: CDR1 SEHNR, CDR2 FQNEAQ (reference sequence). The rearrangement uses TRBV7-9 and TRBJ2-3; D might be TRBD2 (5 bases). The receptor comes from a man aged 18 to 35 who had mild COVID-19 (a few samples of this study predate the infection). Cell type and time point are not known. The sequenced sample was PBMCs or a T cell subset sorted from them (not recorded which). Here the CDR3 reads CASIPDRGHPNTQYF. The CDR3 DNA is TGTGCCAGCATTCCAGATCGGGGTCACCCTAATACGCAGTATTTT.